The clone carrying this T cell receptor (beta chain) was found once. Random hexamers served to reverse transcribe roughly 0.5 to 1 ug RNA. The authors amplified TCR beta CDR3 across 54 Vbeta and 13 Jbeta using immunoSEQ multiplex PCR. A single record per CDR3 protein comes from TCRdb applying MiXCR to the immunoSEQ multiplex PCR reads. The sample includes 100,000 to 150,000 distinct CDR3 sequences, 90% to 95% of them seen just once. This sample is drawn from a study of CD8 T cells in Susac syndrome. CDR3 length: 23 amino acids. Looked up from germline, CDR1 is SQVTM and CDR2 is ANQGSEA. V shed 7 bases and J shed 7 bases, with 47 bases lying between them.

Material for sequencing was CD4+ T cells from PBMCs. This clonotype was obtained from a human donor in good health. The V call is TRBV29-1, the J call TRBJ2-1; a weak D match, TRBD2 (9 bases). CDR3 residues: CSGNPAFLSQGAPSGRPRNEQFF. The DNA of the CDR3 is TGCAGCGGGAACCCGGCCTTTCTTTCCCAGGGGGCGCCCAGCGGGAGGCCGAGGAATGAGCAGTTCTTC.